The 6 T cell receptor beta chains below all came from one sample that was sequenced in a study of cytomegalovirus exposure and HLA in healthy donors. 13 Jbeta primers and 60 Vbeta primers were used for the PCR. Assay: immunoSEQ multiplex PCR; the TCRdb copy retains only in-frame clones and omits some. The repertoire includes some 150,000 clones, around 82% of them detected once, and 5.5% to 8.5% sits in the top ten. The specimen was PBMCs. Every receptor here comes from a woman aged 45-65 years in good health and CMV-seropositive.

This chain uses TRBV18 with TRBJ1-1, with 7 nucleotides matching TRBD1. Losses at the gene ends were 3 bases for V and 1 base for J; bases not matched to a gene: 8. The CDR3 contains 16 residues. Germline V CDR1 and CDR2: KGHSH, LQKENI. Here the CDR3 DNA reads TGTGCCAGCTCACCTTATCCGACAGGGCGGAACACTGAAGCTTTCTTT. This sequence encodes CASSPYPTGRNTEAFF.

CDR3 protein: CASSEGQGAHGYTF. CDR3 sequence (DNA): TGTGCCAGCAGTGAAGGACAGGGGGCGCATGGCTACACCTTC. The J gene is TRBJ1-2, the V gene TRBV2; the match to TRBD1 covers 10 bases. The CDR3 is 14 amino acids. Germline lookup yields CDR1 SNHLY and CDR2 FYNNEI. The V segment lost 1 base and the J segment 6 bases; nucleotides outside the gene matches: 2.

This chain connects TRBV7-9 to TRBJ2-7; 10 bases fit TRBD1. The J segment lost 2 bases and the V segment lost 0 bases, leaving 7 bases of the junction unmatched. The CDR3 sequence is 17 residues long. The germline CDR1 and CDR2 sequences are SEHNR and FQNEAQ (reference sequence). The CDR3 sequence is CASSLAPDRGFPYEQYF. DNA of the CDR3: TGTGCCAGCAGCTTAGCCCCGGACAGGGGGTTCCCCTACGAGCAGTACTTC.

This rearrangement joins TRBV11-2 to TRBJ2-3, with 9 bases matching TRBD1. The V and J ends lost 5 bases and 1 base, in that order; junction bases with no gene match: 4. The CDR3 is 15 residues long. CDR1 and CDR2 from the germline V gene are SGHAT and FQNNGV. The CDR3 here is CASSVDRGRTDTQYF. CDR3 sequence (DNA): TGTGCCAGCAGCGTGGACAGGGGCCGCACAGATACGCAGTATTTT.

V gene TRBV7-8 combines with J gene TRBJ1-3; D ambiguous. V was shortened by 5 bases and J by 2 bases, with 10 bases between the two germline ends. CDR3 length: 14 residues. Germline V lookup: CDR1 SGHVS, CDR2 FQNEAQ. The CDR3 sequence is CASSPGPTGNTIYF. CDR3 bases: TGTGCCAGCAGCCCTGGGCCCACTGGAAACACCATATATTTT. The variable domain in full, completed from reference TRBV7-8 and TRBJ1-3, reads GAGVSQSPRYKVAKRGQDVALRCDPISGHVSLFWYQQALGQGPEFLTYFQNEAQLDKSGLPSDRFFAERPEGSVSTLKIQRTQQEDSAVYLCASSPGPTGNTIYFGEGSWLTVV.

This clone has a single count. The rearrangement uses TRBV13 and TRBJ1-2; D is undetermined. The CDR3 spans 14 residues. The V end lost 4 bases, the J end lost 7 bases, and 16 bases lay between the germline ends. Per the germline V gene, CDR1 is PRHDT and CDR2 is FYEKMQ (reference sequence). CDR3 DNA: TGTGCCAGCAGCTCAGGACGAGATGCGGGTGGCTACACCTTC. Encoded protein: CASSSGRDAGGYTF.